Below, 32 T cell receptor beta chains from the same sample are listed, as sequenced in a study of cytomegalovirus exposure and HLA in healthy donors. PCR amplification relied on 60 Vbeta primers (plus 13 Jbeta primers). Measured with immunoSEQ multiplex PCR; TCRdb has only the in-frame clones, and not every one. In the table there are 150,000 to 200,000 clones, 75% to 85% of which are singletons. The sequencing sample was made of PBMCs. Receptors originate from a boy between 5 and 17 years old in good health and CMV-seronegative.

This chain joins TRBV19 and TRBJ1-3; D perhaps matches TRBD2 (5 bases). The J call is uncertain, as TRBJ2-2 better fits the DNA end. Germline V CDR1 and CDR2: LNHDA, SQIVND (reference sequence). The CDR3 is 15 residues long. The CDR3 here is CASDGERVNTGELFF. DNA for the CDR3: TGTGCCAGCGACGGGGAAAGAGTGAACACCGGGGAGCTGTTTTTT.

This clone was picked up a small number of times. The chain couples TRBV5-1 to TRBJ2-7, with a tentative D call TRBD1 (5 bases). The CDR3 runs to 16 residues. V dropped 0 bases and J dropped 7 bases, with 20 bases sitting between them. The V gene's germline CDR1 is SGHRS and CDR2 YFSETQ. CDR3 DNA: TGCGCCAGCAGCTTGGGCCCGACAGACCGGCAAGAGGAGCAGTACTTC. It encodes CASSLGPTDRQEEQYF. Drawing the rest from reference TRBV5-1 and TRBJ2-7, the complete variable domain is KAGVTQTPRYLIKTRGQQVTLSCSPISGHRSVSWYQQTPGQGLQFLFEYFSETQRNKGNFPGRFSGRQFSNSRSEMNVSTLELGDSALYLCASSLGPTDRQEEQYFGPGTRLTVT.

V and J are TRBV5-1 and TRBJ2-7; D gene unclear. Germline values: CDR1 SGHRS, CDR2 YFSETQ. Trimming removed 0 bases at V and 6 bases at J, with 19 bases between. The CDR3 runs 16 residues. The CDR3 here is CASSLAVQTISGEQYF. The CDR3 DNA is TGCGCCAGCAGCTTGGCGGTGCAGACAATCTCCGGCGAGCAGTACTTC.

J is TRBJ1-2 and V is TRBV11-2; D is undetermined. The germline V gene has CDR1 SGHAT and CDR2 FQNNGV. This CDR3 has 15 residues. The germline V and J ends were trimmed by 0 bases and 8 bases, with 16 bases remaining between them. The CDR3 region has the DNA TGTGCCAGCAGCTTAGATGGCATCGGGGAGGAAGGCTACACCTTC. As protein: CASSLDGIGEEGYTF. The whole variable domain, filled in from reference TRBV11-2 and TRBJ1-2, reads EAGVAQSPRYKIIEKRQSVAFWCNPISGHATLYWYQQILGQGPKLLIQFQNNGVVDDSQLPKDRFSAERLKGVDSTLKIQPAKLEDSAVYLCASSLDGIGEEGYTFGSGTRLTVV.

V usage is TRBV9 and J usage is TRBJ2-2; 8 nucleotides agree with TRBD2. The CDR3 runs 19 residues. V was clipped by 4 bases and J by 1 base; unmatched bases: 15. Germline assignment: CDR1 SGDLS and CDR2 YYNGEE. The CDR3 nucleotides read TGTGCCAGCAGCCATAACTTCGGGGGGGACCTAATGAACACCGGGGAGCTGTTTTTT. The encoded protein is CASSHNFGGDLMNTGELFF.

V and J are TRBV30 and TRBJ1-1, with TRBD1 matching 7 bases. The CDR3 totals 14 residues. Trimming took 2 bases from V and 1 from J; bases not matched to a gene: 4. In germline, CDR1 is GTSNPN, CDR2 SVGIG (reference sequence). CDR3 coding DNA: TGTGCCTGGAGTCCAGGGGGAGGGAACACTGAAGCTTTCTTT. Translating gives CAWSPGGGNTEAFF.

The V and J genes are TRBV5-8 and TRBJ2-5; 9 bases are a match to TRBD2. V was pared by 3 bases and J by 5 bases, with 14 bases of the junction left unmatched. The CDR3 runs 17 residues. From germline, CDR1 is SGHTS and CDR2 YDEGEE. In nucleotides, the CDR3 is TGTGCCAGCAGCTCGGGGAGGCTAGCGGGACTCCGGGAGACCCAGTACTTC. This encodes CASSSGRLAGLRETQYF.

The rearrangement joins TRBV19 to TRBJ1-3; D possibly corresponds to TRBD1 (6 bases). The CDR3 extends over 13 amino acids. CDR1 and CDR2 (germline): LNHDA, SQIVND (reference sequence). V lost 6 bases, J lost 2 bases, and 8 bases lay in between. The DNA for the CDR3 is TGTGCCAGTAGGACAGGAGCTGGAAACACCATATATTTT. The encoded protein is CASRTGAGNTIYF.

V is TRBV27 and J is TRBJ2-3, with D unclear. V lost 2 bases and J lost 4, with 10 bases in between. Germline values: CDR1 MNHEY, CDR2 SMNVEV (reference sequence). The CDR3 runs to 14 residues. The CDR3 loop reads CASSLTVNADTQYF. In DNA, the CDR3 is TGTGCCAGCAGTTTAACGGTGAACGCAGATACGCAGTATTTT.

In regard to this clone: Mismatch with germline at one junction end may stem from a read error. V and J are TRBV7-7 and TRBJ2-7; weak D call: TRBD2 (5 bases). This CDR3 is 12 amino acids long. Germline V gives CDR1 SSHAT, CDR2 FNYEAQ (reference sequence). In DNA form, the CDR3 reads TGTGCTAGCACCGACTCAGGAGGCGAGCAGTACTTC. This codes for CASTDSGGEQYF.

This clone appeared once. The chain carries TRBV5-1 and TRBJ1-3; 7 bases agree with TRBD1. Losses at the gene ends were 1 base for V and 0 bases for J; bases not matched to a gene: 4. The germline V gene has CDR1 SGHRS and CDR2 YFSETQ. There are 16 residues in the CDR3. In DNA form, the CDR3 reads TGCGCCAGCAGCTTGTACGGGGACAGCTCTGGAAACACCATATATTTT. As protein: CASSLYGDSSGNTIYF.

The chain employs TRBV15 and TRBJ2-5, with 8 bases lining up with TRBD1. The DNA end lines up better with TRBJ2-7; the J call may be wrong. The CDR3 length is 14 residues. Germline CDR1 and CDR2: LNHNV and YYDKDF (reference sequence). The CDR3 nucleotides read TGTGCCACCAGCAGAGCAGACAGGGGCTACGAGCAGTACTTC. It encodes CATSRADRGYEQYF.

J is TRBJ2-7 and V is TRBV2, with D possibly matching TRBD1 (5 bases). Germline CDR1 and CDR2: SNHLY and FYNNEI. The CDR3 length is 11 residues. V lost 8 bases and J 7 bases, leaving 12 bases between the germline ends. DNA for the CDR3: TGTGCCAGCCTGGGGCTATCGGAGCAGTACTTC. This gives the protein CASLGLSEQYF.

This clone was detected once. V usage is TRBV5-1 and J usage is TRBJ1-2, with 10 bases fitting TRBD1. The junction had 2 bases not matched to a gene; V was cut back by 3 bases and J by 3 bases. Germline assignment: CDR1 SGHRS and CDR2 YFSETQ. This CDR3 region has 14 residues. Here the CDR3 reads CASSSGTGDYGYTF. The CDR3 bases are TGCGCCAGCAGCTCCGGGACAGGGGACTATGGCTACACCTTC.

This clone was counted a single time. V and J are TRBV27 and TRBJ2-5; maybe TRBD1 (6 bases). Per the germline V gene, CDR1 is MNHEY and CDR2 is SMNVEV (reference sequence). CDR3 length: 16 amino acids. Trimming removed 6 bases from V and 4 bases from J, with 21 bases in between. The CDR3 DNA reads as TGTGCCAGCAGCCCACGATACTCCAGGGGCGGAGAGACCCAGTACTTC. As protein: CASSPRYSRGGETQYF.

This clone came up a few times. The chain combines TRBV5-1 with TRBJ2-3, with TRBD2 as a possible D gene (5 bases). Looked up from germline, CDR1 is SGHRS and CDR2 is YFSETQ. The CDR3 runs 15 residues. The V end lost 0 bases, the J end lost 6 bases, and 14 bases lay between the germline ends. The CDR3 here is CASSLAPGLRDTQYF. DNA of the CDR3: TGCGCCAGCAGCTTGGCCCCGGGATTGAGGGATACGCAGTATTTT. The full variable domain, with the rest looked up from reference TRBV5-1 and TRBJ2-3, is KAGVTQTPRYLIKTRGQQVTLSCSPISGHRSVSWYQQTPGQGLQFLFEYFSETQRNKGNFPGRFSGRQFSNSRSEMNVSTLELGDSALYLCASSLAPGLRDTQYFGPGTRLTVL.

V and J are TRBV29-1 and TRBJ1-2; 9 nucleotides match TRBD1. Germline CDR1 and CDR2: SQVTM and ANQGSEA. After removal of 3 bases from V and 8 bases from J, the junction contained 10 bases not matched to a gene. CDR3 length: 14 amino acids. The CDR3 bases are TGCAGCGTTGAGACGGACAGGGGCTTATACGGCTACACCTTC. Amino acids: CSVETDRGLYGYTF.

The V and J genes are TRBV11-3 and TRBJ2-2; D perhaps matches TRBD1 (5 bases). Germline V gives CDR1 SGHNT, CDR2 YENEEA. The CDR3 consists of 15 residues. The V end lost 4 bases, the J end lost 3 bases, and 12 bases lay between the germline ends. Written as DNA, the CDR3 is TGTGCCAGCAGCTCCCGCAGGGTGTACACCGGGGAGCTGTTTTTT. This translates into CASSSRRVYTGELFF.

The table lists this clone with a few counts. The CDR3 sequence: CASSGDSGTDTQYF. CDR3 nucleotide sequence: TGTGCCAGCAGCGGCGATAGCGGCACAGATACGCAGTATTTT. The chain joins TRBV9 to TRBJ2-3, with D possibly matching TRBD2 (5 bases). In germline, CDR1 is SGDLS, CDR2 YYNGEE. The V end was cut by 3 bases, the J end by 1 base, with 9 bases between. The CDR3 runs 14 residues.

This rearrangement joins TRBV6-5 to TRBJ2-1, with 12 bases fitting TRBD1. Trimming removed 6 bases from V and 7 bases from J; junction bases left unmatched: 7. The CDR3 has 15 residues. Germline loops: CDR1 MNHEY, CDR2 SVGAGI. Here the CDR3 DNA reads TGTGCCAGCAGCTCCGGGACAGGGGGCTGGAATGAGCAGTTCTTC. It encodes CASSSGTGGWNEQFF.

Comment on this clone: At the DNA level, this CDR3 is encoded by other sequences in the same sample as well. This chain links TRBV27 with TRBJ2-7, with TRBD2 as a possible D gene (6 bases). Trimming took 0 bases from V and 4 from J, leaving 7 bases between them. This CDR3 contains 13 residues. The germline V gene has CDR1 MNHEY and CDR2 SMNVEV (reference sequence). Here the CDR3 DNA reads TGTGCCAGCAGTTTATCGGAGGGTTACGAGCAGTACTTC. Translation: CASSLSEGYEQYF.

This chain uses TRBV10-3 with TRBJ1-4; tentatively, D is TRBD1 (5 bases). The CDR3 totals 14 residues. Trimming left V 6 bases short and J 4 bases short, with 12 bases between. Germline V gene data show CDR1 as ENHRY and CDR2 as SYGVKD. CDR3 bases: TGTGCCATCAGAGGCGACAGAATTAATGAAAAACTGTTTTTT. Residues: CAIRGDRINEKLFF.

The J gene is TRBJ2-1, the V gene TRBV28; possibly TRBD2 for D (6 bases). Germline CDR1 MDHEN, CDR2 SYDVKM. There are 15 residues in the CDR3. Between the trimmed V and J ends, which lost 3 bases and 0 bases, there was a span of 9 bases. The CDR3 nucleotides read TGTGCCAGCAGTTTTGGGGGGATCTCCTACAATGAGCAGTTCTTC. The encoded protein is CASSFGGISYNEQFF. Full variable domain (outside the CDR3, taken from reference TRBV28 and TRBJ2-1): DVKVTQSSRYLVKRTGEKVFLECVQDMDHENMFWYRQDPGLGLRLIYFSYDVKMKEKGDIPEGYSVSREKKERFSLILESASTNQTSMYLCASSFGGISYNEQFFGPGTRLTVL.

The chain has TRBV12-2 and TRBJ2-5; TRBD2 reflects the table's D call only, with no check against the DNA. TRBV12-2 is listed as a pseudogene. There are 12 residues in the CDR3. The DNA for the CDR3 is TGTGCAAGTCGCCACGGGGGGACGTCCCAGTACTTC. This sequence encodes CASRHGGTSQYF.

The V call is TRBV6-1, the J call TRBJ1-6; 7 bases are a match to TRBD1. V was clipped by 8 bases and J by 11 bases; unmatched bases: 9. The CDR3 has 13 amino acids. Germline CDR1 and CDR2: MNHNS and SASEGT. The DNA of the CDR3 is TGTGCCAGCTTGGGGACAGCGGTCGCACCCCTCCACTTT. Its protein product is CASLGTAVAPLHF.

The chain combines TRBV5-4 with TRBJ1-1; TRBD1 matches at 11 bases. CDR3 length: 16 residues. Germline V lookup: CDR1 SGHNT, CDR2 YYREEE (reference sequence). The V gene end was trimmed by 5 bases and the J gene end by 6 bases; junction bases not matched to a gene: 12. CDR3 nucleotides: TGTGCCAGCAGTACGAAGGGACAGGGGGGATTCGCTGAAGCTTTCTTT. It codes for CASSTKGQGGFAEAFF.

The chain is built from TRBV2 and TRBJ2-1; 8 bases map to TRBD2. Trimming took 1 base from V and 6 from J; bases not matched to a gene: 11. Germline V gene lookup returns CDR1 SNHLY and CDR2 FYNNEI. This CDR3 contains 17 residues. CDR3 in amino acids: CASSEGGAGGTFNEQFF. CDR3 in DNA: TGTGCCAGCAGTGAAGGGGGGGCGGGGGGTACTTTCAATGAGCAGTTCTTC.

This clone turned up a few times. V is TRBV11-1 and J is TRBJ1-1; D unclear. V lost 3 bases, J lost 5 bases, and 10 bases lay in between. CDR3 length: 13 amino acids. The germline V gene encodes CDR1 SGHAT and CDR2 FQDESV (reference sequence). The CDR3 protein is CASSFQSRTEAFF. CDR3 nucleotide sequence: TGTGCCAGCAGCTTCCAGTCTCGAACTGAAGCTTTCTTT.

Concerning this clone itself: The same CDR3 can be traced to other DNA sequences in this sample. The DNA for the CDR3 is TGTGCCAGCAGCAGACAGGGGTATGGCTACACCTTC. Its translation: CASSRQGYGYTF. The chain uses TRBV6-5 and TRBJ1-2; 8 bases agree with TRBD1. The CDR3 length is 12 residues. Germline lookup yields CDR1 MNHEY and CDR2 SVGAGI. Trimming at V came to 6 bases and at J to 5 bases, leaving 2 bases not matched to a gene.

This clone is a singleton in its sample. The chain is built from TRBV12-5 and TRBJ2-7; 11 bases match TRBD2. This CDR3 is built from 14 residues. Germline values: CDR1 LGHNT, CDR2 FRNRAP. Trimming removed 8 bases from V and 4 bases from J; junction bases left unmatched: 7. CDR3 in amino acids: CASRGTSGGYEQYF. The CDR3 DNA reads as TGTGCTAGTCGAGGGACTAGCGGAGGGTACGAGCAGTACTTC.

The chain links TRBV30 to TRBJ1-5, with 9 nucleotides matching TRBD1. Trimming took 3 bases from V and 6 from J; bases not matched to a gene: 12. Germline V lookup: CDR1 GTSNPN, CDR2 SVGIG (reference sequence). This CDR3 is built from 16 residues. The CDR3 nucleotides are TGTGCCTGGAGCCACAGGGGACAGGGTCTCTCTCAGCCCCAGCATTTT. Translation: CAWSHRGQGLSQPQHF.

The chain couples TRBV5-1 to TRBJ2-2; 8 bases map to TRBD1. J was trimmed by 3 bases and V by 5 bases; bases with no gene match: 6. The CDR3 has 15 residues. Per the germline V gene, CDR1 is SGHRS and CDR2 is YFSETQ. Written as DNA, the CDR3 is TGCGCCAGCAGTCCCGGGACAGGTTACACCGGGGAGCTGTTTTTT. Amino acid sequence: CASSPGTGYTGELFF.